The 14 T cell receptor beta chains presented below share a single source sample, sequenced in a study of blood T cells in healthy people across ages. Together with a sample-barcoded 5' primer, a J-beta primer mix was included in a second PCR lasting about 7 to 12 cycles. Using its own MiXCR run on the 5' RACE reads, TCRdb lists one record per CDR3 protein. The sample lists some 850,000 distinct CDR3 sequences; roughly 25% were seen once. These data also formed part of another study, on T cells of mothers and their children.

Sequenced material: blood. Receptors were obtained from a boy younger than 18 in good health.

This clonotype was detected a few times. The V call is TRBV11-1, the J call TRBJ2-1, with no clear D. The V end was cut by 2 bases, the J end by 2 bases, with 4 bases between. The CDR3 is 13 residues long. Germline loops: CDR1 SGHAT, CDR2 FQDESV (reference sequence). The CDR3 region has the DNA TGTGCCAGCAGCTTAACTACCTACAATGAGCAGTTCTTC. This gives the protein CASSLTTYNEQFF.

The J gene is TRBJ1-1, the V gene TRBV12-3 or TRBV12-4, with D unclear. Trimming stripped 6 bases from V and 5 bases from J, with 10 bases between. The CDR3 sequence is 12 residues long. As DNA, the CDR3 is TGTGCCAGCAGGGTTACTTGGACTGAAGCTTTCTTT. This encodes CASRVTWTEAFF.

Remarks on this clonotype: One end of the junction does not line up with germline, which may come from a read error. The chain couples TRBV7-2 to TRBJ1-2; unclear D gene. Germline CDR1 and CDR2: SGHTA and FQGNSA. The CDR3 is made up of 13 amino acids. Here the CDR3 DNA reads TGTGCCAGCAGCTTAGACAAGAACTACGGCTACACCTTC. Translation gives CASSLDKNYGYTF.

CDR3 bases: TGCGCCAGCAGCTACCCGGGACGGGCCTACGAGCAGTACTTC. This codes for CASSYPGRAYEQYF. The rearrangement uses TRBV4-1 and TRBJ2-7; D possibly uses TRBD1 or TRBD2 (5 bases each). The CDR3 has 14 residues. The V end was cut by 5 bases, the J end by 2 bases, with 13 bases between. Germline loops: CDR1 MGHRA, CDR2 YSYEKL.

This clonotype was detected many times. The J gene is TRBJ2-1, the V gene TRBV28; D not certain. This CDR3 is built from 12 residues. The germline gives CDR1 MDHEN, CDR2 SYDVKM. With 2 bases removed from V and 13 bases from J, the gap between germline ends came to 12 bases. In nucleotides, the CDR3 is TGTGCCAGCAGTTTACAAGGGATTCGACAGTTCTTC. Protein sequence: CASSLQGIRQFF.

A few counts support this clonotype. The chain joins TRBV5-1 to TRBJ2-5; no clear D. This CDR3 has 13 residues. V was clipped by 2 bases and J by 7 bases, with 12 bases between them. The germline V gene has CDR1 SGHRS and CDR2 YFSETQ. CDR3 bases: TGCGCCAGCAGCTTTGAGAATTTTTGGACCCAGTACTTC. Its protein product is CASSFENFWTQYF.

This clonotype was detected only a few times. This chain joins TRBV5-1 and TRBJ2-7; either TRBD1 or TRBD2 may supply D (6 bases each). V gave up 1 base and J gave up 3 bases, with 11 bases separating them. The CDR3 covers 14 residues. The germline gives CDR1 SGHRS, CDR2 YFSETQ. The CDR3 region has the DNA TGCGCCAGCAGCTTGCAAGAGGGGGGCTACGAGCAGTACTTC. This gives the protein CASSLQEGGYEQYF.

This sequence joins TRBV29-1 and TRBJ1-4, with TRBD1 matching over 8 bases. Per the germline V gene, CDR1 is SQVTM and CDR2 is ANQGSEA. The CDR3 contains 12 residues. Trimming took 6 bases from V and 8 from J; bases not matched to a gene: 5. Here the CDR3 reads CSVVDREEKLFF. Written as DNA, the CDR3 is TGCAGCGTAGTGGACAGGGAAGAAAAACTGTTTTTT.

This chain uses TRBV20-1 with TRBJ2-3; 13 positions match TRBD2. With V trimmed by 5 bases and J by 6 bases, 8 bases remained unmatched. This CDR3 spans 15 amino acids. Per the germline V gene, CDR1 is DFQATT and CDR2 is SNEGSKA (reference sequence). Written as DNA, the CDR3 is TGCAGTGCTCCACTAGCGGGGGGGATCAGGGATACGCAGTATTTT. Translating gives CSAPLAGGIRDTQYF.

Only a few counts were recorded for this clonotype. The chain carries TRBV11-1 and TRBJ1-6; TRBD1 matches at 9 bases. This CDR3 contains 15 residues. Germline V CDR1 and CDR2: SGHAT, FQDESV (reference sequence). Trimming cost V 4 bases and J 10 bases; bases outside gene matches: 8. CDR3 in DNA: TGTGCCAGCAGCTCCGGACAGGGGAGGTTCTCACCCCTCCACTTT. Residues: CASSSGQGRFSPLHF. Complete variable domain (other parts from reference TRBV11-1 and TRBJ1-6): EAEVAQSPRYKITEKSQAVAFWCDPISGHATLYWYRQILGQGPELLVQFQDESVVDDSQLPKDRFSAERLKGVDSTLKIQPAELGDSAMYLCASSSGQGRFSPLHFGNGTRLTVT.

The gene calls are TRBV3-1 and TRBJ2-1; D call uncertain. The closer fit of TRBJ2-5 to the DNA end suggests the J call may be wrong. Germline V gives CDR1 LGHDT, CDR2 YNNKEL (reference sequence). This CDR3 is built from 13 residues. CDR3: CASAPAVHGSQYF. CDR3 coding DNA: TGTGCCAGCGCCCCAGCCGTACATGGGTCCCAGTACTTC.

This clonotype was counted only a few times. The chain is built from TRBV11-1 and TRBJ2-3; no reliable D call. Trimming cost V 2 bases and J 3 bases, with 18 bases left between them. Germline lookup yields CDR1 SGHAT and CDR2 FQDESV (reference sequence). CDR3 size: 17 residues. CDR3 nucleotides: TGTGCCAGCAGCTTAAGCCGGACCTTAGCCCCAACAGATACGCAGTATTTT. Translating it yields CASSLSRTLAPTDTQYF. The variable domain in full, completed from reference TRBV11-1 and TRBJ2-3, reads EAEVAQSPRYKITEKSQAVAFWCDPISGHATLYWYRQILGQGPELLVQFQDESVVDDSQLPKDRFSAERLKGVDSTLKIQPAELGDSAMYLCASSLSRTLAPTDTQYFGPGTRLTVL.

This clonotype was observed a few times. V is TRBV5-1 and J is TRBJ1-5; a possible D gene is TRBD1 (5 bases). Germline lookup yields CDR1 SGHRS and CDR2 YFSETQ. Trimming removed 5 bases from V and 3 bases from J, with 15 bases in between. This CDR3 spans 15 amino acids. CDR3 DNA: TGCGCCAGCAGGCCCGGGACGGGTTCCAATCAGCCCCAGCATTTT. Translation: CASRPGTGSNQPQHF.

This clonotype turned up a few times. The chain combines TRBV7-8 with TRBJ1-2; perhaps TRBD1 as D (6 bases). V was trimmed by 1 base and J by 8 bases, leaving 20 bases between them. Germline lookup yields CDR1 SGHVS and CDR2 FQNEAQ. This CDR3 spans 16 amino acids. The CDR3 sequence is CASSLGNRASETGYTF. The CDR3 DNA is TGTGCCAGCAGCTTAGGGAACAGGGCCTCTGAAACCGGCTACACCTTC. Supplemented by reference TRBV7-8 and TRBJ1-2, the full variable domain reads GAGVSQSPRYKVAKRGQDVALRCDPISGHVSLFWYQQALGQGPEFLTYFQNEAQLDKSGLPSDRFFAERPEGSVSTLKIQRTQQEDSAVYLCASSLGNRASETGYTFGSGTRLTVV.